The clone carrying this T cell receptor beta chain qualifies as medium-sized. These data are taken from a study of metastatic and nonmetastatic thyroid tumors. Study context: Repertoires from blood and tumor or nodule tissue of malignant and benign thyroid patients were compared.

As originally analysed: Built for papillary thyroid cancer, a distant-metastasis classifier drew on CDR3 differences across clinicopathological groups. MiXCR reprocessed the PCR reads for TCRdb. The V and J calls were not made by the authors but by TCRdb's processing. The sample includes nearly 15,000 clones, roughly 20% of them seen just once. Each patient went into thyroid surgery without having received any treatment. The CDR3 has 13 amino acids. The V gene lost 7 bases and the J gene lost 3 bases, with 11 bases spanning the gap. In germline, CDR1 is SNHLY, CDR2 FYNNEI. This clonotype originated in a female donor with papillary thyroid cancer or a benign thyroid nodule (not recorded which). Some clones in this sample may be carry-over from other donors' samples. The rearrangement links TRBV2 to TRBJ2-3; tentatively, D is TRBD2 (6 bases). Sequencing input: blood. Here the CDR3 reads CASTVEGTDTQYF. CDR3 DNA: TGTGCCAGCACCGTGGAGGGGACAGATACGCAGTATTTT.